A selection of T cell receptor beta chains follows, all from one sample in a study of resident and recirculating memory T cells in vitiligo. Clones were read by immunoSEQ multiplex PCR, and TCRdb kept only the in-frame ones, dropping some. The table lists 75,000 to 95,000 clones, 92% of them singletons. Specimen: blood. The receptor set was obtained from a male donor with vitiligo. Both conserved end residues are part of each CDR3. The D gene is left open where the match is weak. The size of a clone is reported for some rows only, either as once, few or many, or as a class for expanded clones.

d_call,v_call,clone_size,j_call,cdr3_aa,cdr3_nt
TRBD2,TRBV7-3,once,TRBJ2-4,CASSAPGLAYVIAKNIQYF,TGTGCCAGCAGCGCCCCCGGACTAGCGTACGTAATAGCCAAAAACATTCAGTACTTC
.,TRBV6-5,.,TRBJ1-5,CASSPPVLNQPQHF,TGTGCCAGCAGTCCCCCCGTACTGAATCAGCCCCAGCATTTT
TRBD1,TRBV19,once,TRBJ1-5,CASSKRGGSYSNQPQHF,TGTGCCAGTAGTAAGAGAGGGGGCTCCTATAGCAATCAGCCCCAGCATTTT
TRBD1,TRBV7-3,.,TRBJ2-3,CASSLLDRADTQYF,TGTGCCAGCAGCTTATTAGACAGGGCGGATACGCAGTATTTT
.,TRBV2,.,TRBJ1-4,CASRPQDSNEKLFF,TGTGCCAGCAGGCCGCAAGACTCCAATGAAAAACTGTTTTTT
.,TRBV11-3,.,TRBJ2-7,CASSSGLDGPYEQYF,TGTGCCAGCAGTAGCGGCCTCGACGGTCCCTACGAGCAGTACTTC
.,TRBV6-5,.,TRBJ1-4,CASSYEGSGKLFF,TGTGCCAGCAGTTACGAGGGAAGCGGAAAACTGTTTTTT
.,TRBV14,.,TRBJ1-3,CASSQGQASGNTIYF,TGTGCCAGCAGCCAAGGACAGGCATCTGGAAACACCATATATTTT
.,TRBV7-8,.,TRBJ1-2,CASSLDRDYGYTF,TGTGCCAGCAGCTTAGACAGGGATTATGGCTACACCTTC
TRBD1,TRBV28,.,TRBJ2-7,CASTSGTGGYEQYF,TGTGCCAGCACCTCCGGGACAGGGGGCTACGAGCAGTACTTC
TRBD2,TRBV4-2,.,TRBJ2-7,CASSQARTRSYEQYF,TGTGCCAGCAGCCAAGCCCGGACTAGGTCCTACGAGCAGTACTTC
.,TRBV5-4,.,TRBJ2-6,CASRKPATLSGANVLTF,TGTGCCAGCAGAAAACCCGCGACTCTATCCGGGGCCAACGTCCTGACTTTC
.,TRBV5-4,.,TRBJ2-3,CASSATRKSTDTQYF,TGTGCCAGCAGCGCGACTAGAAAGAGCACAGATACGCAGTATTTT
TRBD2,TRBV30,.,TRBJ2-5,CAWTLTGSGRRQETQYF,TGTGCCTGGACCCTCACAGGGAGCGGGAGACGACAAGAGACCCAGTACTTC